This entry concerns a single T cell receptor beta chain. Its antigen is not identified. TCRdb processed the 5' RACE reads anew with MiXCR; each CDR3 protein has one entry. The table includes roughly 620,000 distinct CDR3 sequences, approximately 19% detected once. This sample is part of a study of T-cell memory formation after mild COVID-19. Turning to the study itself: Among the donors, TCR clusters were largely specific to each donor. The study's findings and limits: That cross-reactive memory joined was suggested by some responding clones appearing in pre-infection memory. Clones that contracted from day 15 to 85 had balanced CD4/CD8; later expanders were CD4+ biased.

V was cut by 8 bases and J by 7 bases, with 12 bases left in between. The CDR3 sequence is 12 residues long. Germline V gene data show CDR1 as ENHRY and CDR2 as SYGVKD. The sequencing input was PBMCs or a T cell subset sorted from them (not recorded which). The origin of this receptor is an adult woman who had mild COVID-19 (a few samples of this study predate the infection). Cell type and time point are not known. This chain links TRBV10-3 with TRBJ2-1; weak D call: TRBD1 (5 bases). CDR3 region: CAIYSPGNEQFF. The CDR3 DNA reads TGTGCCATCTACAGTCCAGGGAATGAGCAGTTCTTC.